Following are 18 T cell receptor beta chains from one sample sequenced in a study of lymphopenia after photon versus proton radiotherapy. This table comes from immunoSEQ multiplex PCR, and its TCRdb copy is limited to in-frame clones, with some not included. The top ten hold around 2.1% of the sample, which has roughly 63,000 clones, around 84% seen once. The sequences come from peripheral blood, collected from a patient treated with proton-based radiotherapy. These receptors were collected from a man in his sixties with pancreatic cancer.

The CDR3 protein is CASSNGNDPEVPGGTDTQYF. As DNA, the CDR3 is TGTGCCAGCAGCAATGGGAATGACCCGGAGGTACCCGGGGGCACAGATACGCAGTATTTT. This sequence joins TRBV21-1 and TRBJ2-3; TRBD2, as called in the table, went unchecked against the DNA. TRBV21-1 represents a pseudogene. The CDR3 is made up of 20 amino acids.

The chain joins TRBV30 to TRBJ1-2, with D perhaps TRBD1 (5 bases). The V gene's germline CDR1 is GTSNPN and CDR2 SVGIG (reference sequence). Trimming cost V 0 bases and J 1 base, with 9 bases left between them. The CDR3 runs to 14 residues. CDR3 sequence (DNA): TGTGCCTGGAGTGTCAGACAGTTTAACTATGGCTACACCTTC. It codes for CAWSVRQFNYGYTF.

The CDR3 sequence: CASSLDLSDPYEQYF. CDR3 DNA sequence: TGTGCCAGCAGCTTAGATCTATCCGATCCCTACGAGCAGTACTTC. The chain links TRBV11-3 to TRBJ2-7; D unresolved. V was trimmed by 0 bases and J by 2 bases, leaving 11 bases between them. This CDR3 is 15 amino acids long. CDR1 and CDR2 (germline): SGHNT, YENEEA. Full variable domain (remainder filled in from reference TRBV11-3 and TRBJ2-7): EAGVVQSPRYKIIEKKQPVAFWCNPISGHNTLYWYLQNLGQGPELLIRYENEEAVDDSQLPKDRFSAERLKGVDSTLKIQPAELGDSAVYLCASSLDLSDPYEQYFGPGTRLTVT.

The chain recombines TRBV7-8 with TRBJ1-5, with D possibly matching TRBD1 (6 bases). This CDR3 contains 14 residues. Germline lookup yields CDR1 SGHVS and CDR2 FQNEAQ. The germline V and J ends were trimmed by 4 bases and 6 bases, with 13 bases remaining between them. CDR3: CASSSQGVGQPQHF. In DNA form, the CDR3 reads TGTGCCAGCAGCTCACAGGGAGTGGGTCAGCCCCAGCATTTT.

This chain links TRBV27 with TRBJ2-5; no definite D call. The CDR3 is 13 residues long. V was pared by 1 base and J by 5 bases, with 8 bases between. Germline V gene sequence: CDR1 MNHEY, CDR2 SMNVEV (reference sequence). The DNA of the CDR3 is TGTGCCAGCAGTTTATGGGGTGGGGAGACCCAGTACTTC. Its protein is CASSLWGGETQYF.

The rearrangement joins TRBV5-4 to TRBJ2-5; 10 bases line up with TRBD2. The end of the DNA fits TRBJ2-7 better, so the J call may be wrong. The germline V gene encodes CDR1 SGHNT and CDR2 YYREEE (reference sequence). This CDR3 is 15 amino acids long. The CDR3 region has the DNA TGTGCCAGCAGCTTGGCCCTAGCGGGAGTTGGCGAGCAGTACTTC. Amino acids: CASSLALAGVGEQYF.

This chain joins TRBV15 and TRBJ2-1; 11 bases match TRBD2. Germline CDR1 and CDR2: LNHNV and YYDKDF (reference sequence). V shed 1 base, J shed 4 bases, and the junction held 6 bases outside the gene matches. This CDR3 contains 17 residues. CDR3 residues: CATSRGEGTSGYNEQFF. The CDR3 DNA is TGTGCCACCAGCAGAGGGGAAGGGACTAGCGGATACAATGAGCAGTTCTTC. The entire variable domain, with the rest obtained from reference TRBV15 and TRBJ2-1, is as follows: DAMVIQNPRYQVTQFGKPVTLSCSQTLNHNVMYWYQQKSSQAPKLLFHYYDKDFNNEADTPDNFQSRRPNTSFCFLDIRSPGLGDTAMYLCATSRGEGTSGYNEQFFGPGTRLTVL.

In DNA form, the CDR3 reads TGTGCCAGCAGCTTGGGGAGGGCGGGAGGCACAGATACGCAGTATTTT. This encodes CASSLGRAGGTDTQYF. This chain uses TRBV5-6 with TRBJ2-3, with TRBD2 matching 7 bases. This CDR3 contains 16 residues. V lost 0 bases and J lost 1; bases outside the gene matches: 5. In germline, CDR1 is SGHDT, CDR2 YYEEEE.

The chain joins TRBV28 to TRBJ2-1, with 7 bases aligning to TRBD1. The junction had 2 bases not matched to a gene; V was cut back by 3 bases and J by 3 bases. The CDR3 contains 14 residues. In germline, CDR1 is MDHEN, CDR2 SYDVKM. In DNA, the CDR3 is TGTGCCAGCAGTTTGACAGGGTTCTACAATGAGCAGTTCTTC. This encodes CASSLTGFYNEQFF. The variable domain in full, completed from reference TRBV28 and TRBJ2-1, reads DVKVTQSSRYLVKRTGEKVFLECVQDMDHENMFWYRQDPGLGLRLIYFSYDVKMKEKGDIPEGYSVSREKKERFSLILESASTNQTSMYLCASSLTGFYNEQFFGPGTRLTVL.

In its sample, this clone was seen a few times. This chain joins TRBV13 and TRBJ2-7, with TRBD1 matching over 7 bases. Germline V CDR1 and CDR2: PRHDT, FYEKMQ (reference sequence). The CDR3 extends over 12 amino acids. With 2 bases clipped from V and 5 bases from J, the junction kept 0 bases outside the gene matches. CDR3 sequence (DNA): TGTGCCAGCAGCTTACAGGGGGACGAGCAGTACTTC. It encodes CASSLQGDEQYF.

The rearrangement joins TRBV2 to TRBJ2-7; D uncertain. Germline values: CDR1 SNHLY, CDR2 FYNNEI. Trimming shortened V by 8 bases and J by 3 bases, and 14 bases separated the two germline ends. The CDR3 has 13 residues. CDR3 DNA: TGTGCCAGCGGGGTCGGGTACCTCTACGAGCAGTACTTC. This translates into CASGVGYLYEQYF.

V usage is TRBV4-3 and J usage is TRBJ2-1; the match to TRBD2 covers 11 bases. The CDR3 is 14 amino acids. With 5 bases clipped from V and 8 bases from J, the junction kept 5 bases outside the gene matches. Per the germline V gene, CDR1 is LGHNA and CDR2 is YSLEER. This CDR3 is CASSGTSGSYEQFF. The DNA of the CDR3 is TGCGCCAGCAGCGGAACTAGCGGGAGCTATGAGCAGTTCTTC.

CDR3 protein: CASNRRYSTDTQYF. The CDR3 DNA is TGTGCCAGCAACCGCAGGTACAGCACAGATACGCAGTATTTT. J is TRBJ2-3 and V is TRBV6-5, with D hard to call. V was clipped by 7 bases and J by 0 bases, with 11 bases between them. The germline V gene encodes CDR1 MNHEY and CDR2 SVGAGI. This CDR3 is built from 14 residues.

Written as DNA, the CDR3 is TGTGCCAGCAGTTTGACGGGGGGGCGCGGCTACACCTTC. It yields the protein CASSLTGGRGYTF. The V and J genes are TRBV28 and TRBJ1-2; the D gene is possibly TRBD1 (6 bases). V was shortened by 3 bases and J by 8 bases, with 13 bases between the two germline ends. The germline CDR1 and CDR2 sequences are MDHEN and SYDVKM. The CDR3 contains 13 residues.

The CDR3 sequence is CASSLGEGEGQPQHF. The CDR3 DNA sequence: TGTGCCAGCAGCTTAGGTGAAGGGGAAGGTCAGCCCCAGCATTTT. The chain recombines TRBV7-6 with TRBJ1-5, with a possible D match to TRBD1 (5 bases). V dropped 1 base and J dropped 6 bases, with 13 bases sitting between them. This CDR3 region has 15 residues. CDR1 SGHVS and CDR2 FNYEAQ come from the germline V gene.

The chain links TRBV4-3 to TRBJ2-3; 11 bases are a match to TRBD2. Losses at the gene ends were 4 bases for V and 2 bases for J; bases not matched to a gene: 11. This CDR3 is built from 18 residues. Germline CDR1 reads LGHNA; CDR2 reads YSLEER. The CDR3 reads CASSPGASGRQLTDTQYF. CDR3 in DNA: TGCGCCAGCAGCCCAGGGGCTAGCGGGAGGCAACTCACAGATACGCAGTATTTT.

V and J are TRBV7-8 and TRBJ1-3, with a possible D match to TRBD1 (6 bases). Germline lookup yields CDR1 SGHVS and CDR2 FQNEAQ. The V end was cut by 5 bases, the J end by 0 bases, with 20 bases between. The CDR3 consists of 18 residues. The CDR3 DNA follows: TGTGCCAGCAGCCCTCGGGGGGCAGGGACGAGCTCTGGAAACACCATATATTTT. Its protein is CASSPRGAGTSSGNTIYF. Filled out from reference TRBV7-8 and TRBJ1-3, the complete variable domain reads GAGVSQSPRYKVAKRGQDVALRCDPISGHVSLFWYQQALGQGPEFLTYFQNEAQLDKSGLPSDRFFAERPEGSVSTLKIQRTQQEDSAVYLCASSPRGAGTSSGNTIYFGEGSWLTVV.

The J gene is TRBJ2-7, the V gene TRBV2; D remains ambiguous. The V end lost 7 bases, the J end lost 0 bases, and 10 bases lay between the germline ends. Germline V gives CDR1 SNHLY, CDR2 FYNNEI. The CDR3 has 13 residues. The CDR3 coding sequence is TGTGCCAGCAATAAAGAGGACTCCTACGAGCAGTACTTC. Translated: CASNKEDSYEQYF.